These 11 T cell receptor beta chains were sequenced from one sample in a study of shared clonotypes between healthy human individuals. Produced via immunoSEQ multiplex PCR; TCRdb's table is partial and in-frame only. The repertoire holds some 630,000 clones, with around 72% as singletons. Sequencing used memory CD4+ T cells sorted from blood. Subset specified: CD45RA-negative fraction. These receptor sequences come from a woman younger than 45 in good health.

The table lists this clone with a count of one. The rearrangement links TRBV4-1 to TRBJ1-1, with D uncertain. Germline CDR1 is MGHRA and CDR2 is YSYEKL. V lost 0 bases to trimming and J lost 1 base, with 12 bases between them. The length of the CDR3 is 16 residues. CDR3 DNA sequence: TGCGCCAGCAGCCAAGATACCCGAAGGAGGAACACTGAAGCTTTCTTT. Translated: CASSQDTRRRNTEAFF.

This clone has a handful of counts. The junction departs from the called germline gene at one end, perhaps through a read error. V usage is TRBV28 and J usage is TRBJ1-1; D not certain. The CDR3 covers 14 residues. Germline CDR1 is MDHEN and CDR2 is SYDVKM. In DNA, the CDR3 is TGTGCCAGCAGTTTTACAATTTCGAACGCTGAAGCTTTCTTT. Its translation is CASSFTISNAEAFF.

This rearrangement joins TRBV11-2 to TRBJ2-1; TRBD2 might be the D (7 bases). The CDR3 extends over 15 amino acids. Per germline, CDR1 SGHAT and CDR2 FQNNGV. V gave up 6 bases and J gave up 5 bases, with 17 bases separating them. CDR3 protein: CASSSGASGNNEQFF. The CDR3 DNA reads as TGTGCCAGCAGTTCAGGGGCTAGCGGTAACAATGAGCAGTTCTTC.

The V call is TRBV29-1, the J call TRBJ2-3; no firm D call. This CDR3 spans 12 amino acids. Trimming pared 4 bases from V and 4 bases from J, leaving 9 bases between. Germline V CDR1 and CDR2: SQVTM, ANQGSEA. The CDR3: CSVVAQSDTQYF. DNA for the CDR3: TGCAGCGTTGTCGCTCAATCAGATACGCAGTATTTT.

As concerns this clone: One junction end does not reproduce the germline sequence, and a read error may be involved. The CDR3 DNA follows: TGTGCCAGCAGTCCCCAATGGGGGGGCAAACAGCCCCAGCATTTT. Its protein product is CASSPQWGGKQPQHF. The rearrangement uses TRBV6-5 and TRBJ1-5, with D possibly TRBD1 on 6 matching bases. This CDR3 region has 15 residues. Germline V gives CDR1 MNHEY, CDR2 SVGAGI.

The chain carries TRBV28 and TRBJ2-5; D is ambiguous. The germline gives CDR1 MDHEN, CDR2 SYDVKM. This CDR3 contains 11 residues. Trimming pared 2 bases from V and 7 bases from J, leaving 5 bases between. The CDR3 loop reads CASSLKGTQYF. The DNA for the CDR3 is TGTGCCAGCAGTTTAAAGGGGACCCAGTACTTC.

This clone occurred a few times. This sequence joins TRBV11-2 and TRBJ2-1; the D gene could be TRBD1 or TRBD2 (5 bases each). The germline CDR1 and CDR2 sequences are SGHAT and FQNNGV. The CDR3 length is 17 residues. The V end lost 2 bases, the J end lost 8 bases, and 22 bases lay between the germline ends. The CDR3 loop reads CASSLRVPAYMGDEQFF. CDR3 nucleotide sequence: TGTGCCAGCAGCTTACGTGTGCCAGCGTACATGGGGGATGAGCAGTTCTTC. Drawing the rest from reference TRBV11-2 and TRBJ2-1, the complete variable domain is EAGVAQSPRYKIIEKRQSVAFWCNPISGHATLYWYQQILGQGPKLLIQFQNNGVVDDSQLPKDRFSAERLKGVDSTLKIQPAKLEDSAVYLCASSLRVPAYMGDEQFFGPGTRLTVL.

This clone was counted a single time. The chain is built from TRBV18 and TRBJ1-4; D gene unclear. V was clipped by 2 bases and J by 8 bases, with 15 bases between them. The germline V gene encodes CDR1 KGHSH and CDR2 LQKENI. This CDR3 has 15 amino acids. The CDR3 is CASSPSTILSEKLFF. The DNA for the CDR3 is TGTGCCAGCTCACCATCAACCATATTGTCCGAAAAACTGTTTTTT. Complete variable domain (other parts from reference TRBV18 and TRBJ1-4): NAGVMQNPRHLVRRRGQEARLRCSPMKGHSHVYWYRQLPEEGLKFMVYLQKENIIDESGMPKERFSAEFPKEGPSILRIQQVVRGDSAAYFCASSPSTILSEKLFFGSGTQLSVL.

V gene TRBV27 combines with J gene TRBJ2-1, with TRBD1 matching 7 bases. V lost 8 bases to trimming and J lost 0 bases; unmatched junction nucleotides: 7. The germline CDR1 and CDR2 sequences are MNHEY and SMNVEV (reference sequence). CDR3 length: 15 residues. The CDR3 sequence is CASLSQGSSYNEQFF. CDR3 coding DNA: TGTGCCAGCCTCTCACAGGGGAGCTCCTACAATGAGCAGTTCTTC.

The chain employs TRBV7-8 and TRBJ1-6; 7 bases fit TRBD1. The CDR3 runs to 16 residues. V was pared by 0 bases and J by 5 bases, with 4 bases of the junction left unmatched. Germline CDR1 is SGHVS and CDR2 is FQNEAQ. Here the CDR3 DNA reads TGTGCCAGCAGCTTAGCCTCCGGGACAGATAATTCACCCCTCCACTTT. The encoded protein is CASSLASGTDNSPLHF.

CDR3 DNA sequence: TGTGCCAGTAGTAGGCCGGGACAGGATAACTCCTACGAGCAGTACTTC. It translates to CASSRPGQDNSYEQYF. The chain recombines TRBV19 with TRBJ2-7; 8 bases agree with TRBD1. The CDR3 length is 16 residues. V gave up 4 bases and J gave up 0 bases; unmatched junction bases: 8. The germline CDR1 and CDR2 sequences are LNHDA and SQIVND (reference sequence). Full variable domain (remainder filled in from reference TRBV19 and TRBJ2-7): DGGITQSPKYLFRKEGQNVTLSCEQNLNHDAMYWYRQDPGQGLRLIYYSQIVNDFQKGDIAEGYSVSREKKESFPLTVTSAQKNPTAFYLCASSRPGQDNSYEQYFGPGTRLTVT.